This T cell receptor beta chain was found in a study of OX40 agonist ivuxolimab in advanced cancers. Produced via immunoSEQ multiplex PCR; TCRdb's table is partial and in-frame only. The table lists 65,000 to 90,000 clones, 88% of them singletons. V was trimmed by 5 bases and J by 4 bases, leaving 21 bases between them. CDR3 length equals 17 residues. Germline CDR1 and CDR2: SGHVS and FNYEAQ. The sequence derives from an adult with an advanced solid tumor such as melanoma, head and neck, liver or kidney cancer. Sequenced here: CD4+ or CD8+ T cells sorted from blood, sampled in a trial of the OX40 agonist ivuxolimab. The chain is built from TRBV7-6 and TRBJ1-3, with D uncertain. CDR3 coding DNA: TGTGCCAGCAGCGCAGAGGGCGTCAACCGAGCGGGAAACACCATATATTTT. This codes for CASSAEGVNRAGNTIYF.